This TCR beta chain was captured in a study of shared clonotypes between healthy human individuals. About the study: CD4 naive and memory got three plates each, CD8 naive two, CD8 memory one. Overall study results and limits: With a handful of donors compared, around 5% of naive CD4 clonotypes were shared.

Some clones are missing from TCRdb's copy, which holds only in-frame ones; the method was immunoSEQ multiplex PCR. The data show fewer than 700,000 clones, with about 95% seen just once and 0.095% to 0.14% held by the top ten. Trimming took 5 bases from V and 5 from J, leaving 10 bases between them. Germline CDR1 SGHAT, CDR2 FQDESV (reference sequence). CDR3 size: 12 residues. CD45RO-negative CD8 cells positively selected for CCR7 made up the naive population, which excluded terminally differentiated effector memory CD45RA+ cells. As for this clone: No antigen is known for it.

This TCR was recovered from a woman aged 30 to 39 in good health. The chain links TRBV11-1 to TRBJ2-7; D tentatively reads TRBD1 or TRBD2 (5 bases each). Sequenced sample: naive CD8+ T cells sorted from blood. CDR3: CASSKGTDEQYF. The CDR3 nucleotides read TGTGCCAGCAGCAAAGGGACGGACGAGCAGTACTTC.